A single sample is the source of the 17 T cell receptor beta chains below, sequenced in a study of early T cells in non-severe SARS-CoV-2 infection. TCRdb used MiXCR to reprocess the 5' RACE reads, holding one entry per CDR3 protein. In the table there are about 98,000 distinct CDR3 sequences, 8% to 13% of which are singletons. The sequenced sample consisted of whole blood. The receptors originated from an adult who was a healthcare worker with PCR-confirmed SARS-CoV-2 infection or an uninfected control (not recorded which).

The sample holds a few counts of this clonotype. The chain is built from TRBV28 and TRBJ2-7, with D possibly TRBD2 on 6 matching bases. The length of the CDR3 is 14 residues. Germline V lookup: CDR1 MDHEN, CDR2 SYDVKM. V lost 5 bases to trimming and J lost 0 bases, with 11 bases between them. The CDR3 coding sequence is TGTGCCAGCAGTGAGACTAGTTTCTCCTACGAGCAGTACTTC. As protein: CASSETSFSYEQYF.

This clonotype showed up many times. The chain couples TRBV29-1 to TRBJ1-1; no reliable D call. Germline CDR1 and CDR2: SQVTM and ANQGSEA. The CDR3 contains 13 residues. Trimming stripped 6 bases from V and 10 bases from J, with 21 bases between. CDR3: CSVAERETWGAFF. CDR3 bases: TGCAGCGTCGCTGAGAGGGAAACATGGGGAGCTTTCTTT.

The genes are TRBV29-1 and TRBJ1-1; 10 nucleotides agree with TRBD1. The ends lost 0 bases at V and 1 base at J; junction bases unmatched: 11. The germline V gene encodes CDR1 SQVTM and CDR2 ANQGSEA. This CDR3 comprises 18 residues. CDR3 coding DNA: TGCAGCGTTGAAGACCCTAGGACAGGGGGGCTTTGGAACACTGAAGCTTTCTTT. This gives the protein CSVEDPRTGGLWNTEAFF.

A note on this clonotype: An end of the junction differs from the germline gene, which may be a read error. The chain recombines TRBV29-1 with TRBJ1-2; 9 bases match TRBD1. This CDR3 comprises 14 residues. Germline lookup yields CDR1 SQVTM and CDR2 ANQGSEA. CDR3 protein: CSVEDRGANYGHTF. In DNA, the CDR3 is TGCAGCGTAGAGGACAGGGGAGCTAACTATGGCCACACCTTC. Using reference TRBV29-1 and TRBJ1-2 for the parts outside the CDR3, the full variable domain is SAVISQKPSRDICQRGTSLTIQCQVDSQVTMMFWYRQQPGQSLTLIATANQGSEATYESGFVIDKFPISRPNLTFSTLTVSNMSPEDSSIYLCSVEDRGANYGHTFGSGTRLTVV.

This clonotype has a count of ten or more. The CDR3 protein is CASSVQGGTDIQYF. The CDR3 DNA follows: TGTGCCAGCAGCGTTCAAGGGGGGACGGACATTCAGTACTTC. This chain uses TRBV9 with TRBJ2-4; D could derive from TRBD1 or TRBD2 (6 bases each). V was pared by 2 bases and J by 8 bases, with 14 bases between. Germline V gene sequence: CDR1 SGDLS, CDR2 YYNGEE. This CDR3 spans 14 amino acids.

This clonotype was counted a few times. This rearrangement joins TRBV13 to TRBJ2-5; D assignment may be TRBD1 or TRBD2 (6 bases each). Germline lookup yields CDR1 PRHDT and CDR2 FYEKMQ (reference sequence). V was clipped by 3 bases and J by 2 bases, with 10 bases between them. The length of the CDR3 is 14 residues. The CDR3 DNA reads TGTGCCAGCAGCTTCGAGGGGGGTCAAGAGACCCAGTACTTC. Its translation is CASSFEGGQETQYF.

In this sample, this clonotype turned up many times. For the CDR3, the DNA is TGTGCCAGCAGCCCCCCTAGGACAGGGGGCTCAGATACGCAGTATTTT. Translated: CASSPPRTGGSDTQYF. The rearrangement uses TRBV7-6 and TRBJ2-3, with 11 bases aligning to TRBD1. After removal of 5 bases from V and 4 bases from J, the junction contained 8 bases not matched to a gene. The length of the CDR3 is 16 residues. In germline, CDR1 is SGHVS, CDR2 FNYEAQ. The full variable domain, with the rest looked up from reference TRBV7-6 and TRBJ2-3, is GAGVSQSPRYKVTKRGQDVALRCDPISGHVSLYWYRQALGQGPEFLTYFNYEAQQDKSGLPNDRFSAERPEGSISTLTIQRTEQRDSAMYRCASSPPRTGGSDTQYFGPGTRLTVL.

The chain employs TRBV10-3 and TRBJ2-7; D might be TRBD2 (5 bases). Germline values: CDR1 ENHRY, CDR2 SYGVKD. The V gene lost 0 bases and the J gene lost 6 bases, with 12 bases spanning the gap. The CDR3 is made up of 14 amino acids. The CDR3 DNA sequence: TGTGCCATCAGTGAGTCGCTAGCAGCCGGCGAGCAGTACTTC. Translated: CAISESLAAGEQYF.

This clonotype was counted between two and nine times. The V gene is TRBV7-9, the J gene TRBJ2-1, with 9 bases that match TRBD1. Per germline, CDR1 SEHNR and CDR2 FQNEAQ (reference sequence). There are 12 residues in the CDR3. The V segment lost 2 bases and the J segment 13 bases; nucleotides outside the gene matches: 3. The CDR3 loop is CASSLRTGDQFF. The CDR3 DNA sequence: TGTGCCAGCAGCTTAAGGACAGGGGACCAGTTCTTC.

The chain has TRBV25-1 and TRBJ2-3; 12 bases are shared with TRBD2. Germline V gene sequence: CDR1 MGHDK, CDR2 SYGVNS. The CDR3 spans 17 residues. The ends lost 1 base at V and 2 bases at J; junction bases unmatched: 4. Written as DNA, the CDR3 is TGTGCCAGCAGTGAATCCCTAGCGGGAGGGCCCACAGATACGCAGTATTTT. This encodes CASSESLAGGPTDTQYF.

The J gene is TRBJ1-5, the V gene TRBV19; D is unclear. This CDR3 is built from 13 residues. V lost 5 bases and J lost 7, with 12 bases in between. Germline CDR1 and CDR2: LNHDA and SQIVND (reference sequence). The chain's CDR3 is CASSLSLLQPQHF. CDR3 DNA sequence: TGTGCCAGTAGTCTCTCCCTTTTGCAGCCCCAGCATTTT.

The chain employs TRBV4-1 and TRBJ1-3; D not resolved. The CDR3 length is 12 residues. With 3 bases removed from V and 3 bases from J, the gap between germline ends came to 3 bases. The germline gives CDR1 MGHRA, CDR2 YSYEKL. The CDR3: CASSHDGNTIYF. The CDR3 DNA sequence: TGCGCCAGCAGCCACGATGGAAACACCATATATTTT.

This clonotype showed up just a few times. The rearrangement uses TRBV7-2 and TRBJ2-7, with D possibly being TRBD1 (6 bases). Germline-derived CDR1 and CDR2 are SGHTA and FQGNSA. The CDR3 spans 13 residues. V was trimmed by 5 bases and J by 3 bases, leaving 11 bases between them. The CDR3 here is CASSRDTDYEQYF. CDR3 nucleotide sequence: TGTGCCAGCAGCCGGGACACCGACTACGAGCAGTACTTC.

J is TRBJ2-6 and V is TRBV9; D is unclear. Germline CDR1 is SGDLS and CDR2 is YYNGEE. V was cut by 4 bases and J by 0 bases, with 8 bases left in between. The CDR3 consists of 15 residues. DNA for the CDR3: TGTGCCAGCAGCCGAGACCCCTCTGGGGCCAACGTCCTGACTTTC. Its protein product is CASSRDPSGANVLTF.

This clonotype showed up many times. The CDR3 DNA reads as TGCAGTGCTAGTCAGAGGGGCCGAAACACTGAAGCTTTCTTT. It is translated as CSASQRGRNTEAFF. The chain recombines TRBV20-1 with TRBJ1-1, with D tentatively TRBD1 (5 bases). CDR1 is DFQATT and CDR2 is SNEGSKA in the germline V gene (reference sequence). V was shortened by 3 bases and J by 2 bases, with 13 bases between the two germline ends. The CDR3 runs 14 residues.

This clonotype showed up just a few times. This sequence joins TRBV25-1 and TRBJ2-1, with D hard to call. V shed 5 bases and J shed 6 bases, with 11 bases lying between them. Per germline, CDR1 MGHDK and CDR2 SYGVNS. This CDR3 spans 13 amino acids. The CDR3 DNA is TGTGCCAGCAGTCCTGTGGCGAGCAATGAGCAGTTCTTC. Translating it yields CASSPVASNEQFF.

Ten or more counts support this clonotype. This chain uses TRBV29-1 with TRBJ2-7; D unclear. CDR1 SQVTM and CDR2 ANQGSEA come from the germline V gene. Trimming took off 1 base at V and 11 bases at J, with 12 bases between the two ends. The CDR3 sequence is 11 residues long. DNA for the CDR3: TGCAGCGTTGAAGCAATGGGTAAGGAGTACTTC. It is translated as CSVEAMGKEYF.